Listed here is a single TCR beta chain. This sample stems from a study of cytomegalovirus exposure and HLA in healthy donors. PCR used 60 Vbeta primers and 13 Jbeta primers. This table comes from immunoSEQ multiplex PCR, and its TCRdb copy is limited to in-frame clones, with some not included. The sample comprises over 100,000 clones, more than 8% of which are singletons, and 5.5% rests with the top ten. The sample was PBMCs. This sequence was found in a man in his forties in good health and CMV-seronegative.

The CDR3 DNA follows: TGTGCCAGCAGCTACGCGACAGTCTCCTACAATGAGCAGTTCTTC. Its protein product is CASSYATVSYNEQFF. V and J are TRBV7-8 and TRBJ2-1; the D gene is possibly TRBD1 (5 bases). The CDR3 is made up of 15 amino acids. Germline CDR1 and CDR2: SGHVS and FQNEAQ. V was shortened by 4 bases and J by 0 bases, with 10 bases between the two germline ends.